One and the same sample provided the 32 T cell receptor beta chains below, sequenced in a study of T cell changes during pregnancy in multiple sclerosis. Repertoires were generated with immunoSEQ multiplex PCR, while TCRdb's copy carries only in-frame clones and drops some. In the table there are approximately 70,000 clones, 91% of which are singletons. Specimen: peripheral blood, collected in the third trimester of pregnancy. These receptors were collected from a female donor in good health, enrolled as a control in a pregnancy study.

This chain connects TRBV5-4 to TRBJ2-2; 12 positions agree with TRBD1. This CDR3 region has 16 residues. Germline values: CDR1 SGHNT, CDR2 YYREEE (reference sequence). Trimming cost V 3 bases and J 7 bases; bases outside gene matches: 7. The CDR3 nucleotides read TGTGCCAGCAGCTACGGGGACAGGGGGCCTCTCGGGGAGCTGTTTTTT. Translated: CASSYGDRGPLGELFF.

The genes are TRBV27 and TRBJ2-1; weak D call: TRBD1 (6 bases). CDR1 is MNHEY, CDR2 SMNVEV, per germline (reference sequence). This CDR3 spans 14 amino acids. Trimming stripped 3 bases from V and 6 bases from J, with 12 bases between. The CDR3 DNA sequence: TGTGCCAGCAGTTTTACAGGGATAGCCAATGAGCAGTTCTTC. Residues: CASSFTGIANEQFF.

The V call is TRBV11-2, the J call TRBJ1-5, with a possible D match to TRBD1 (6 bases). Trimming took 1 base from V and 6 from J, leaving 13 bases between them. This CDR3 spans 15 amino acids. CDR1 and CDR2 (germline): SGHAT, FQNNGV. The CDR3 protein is CASSLGPGDGQPQHF. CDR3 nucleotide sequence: TGTGCCAGCAGCTTAGGTCCAGGGGACGGTCAGCCCCAGCATTTT.

The CDR3 protein is CASSTQDRGDTEAFF. The CDR3 nucleotides read TGTGCCAGTAGTACCCAGGACAGGGGTGACACTGAAGCTTTCTTT. The J gene is TRBJ1-1, the V gene TRBV19; 9 bases map to TRBD1. This CDR3 region has 15 residues. The J segment lost 3 bases and the V segment lost 4 bases, leaving 6 bases of the junction unmatched. CDR1 is LNHDA, CDR2 SQIVND, per germline (reference sequence).

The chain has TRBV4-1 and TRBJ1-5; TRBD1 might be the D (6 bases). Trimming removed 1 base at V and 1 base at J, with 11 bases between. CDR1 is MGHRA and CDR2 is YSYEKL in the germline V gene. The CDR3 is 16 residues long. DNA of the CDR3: TGCGCCAGCAGCCAAGGGACAGTCCGGAGCAATCAGCCCCAGCATTTT. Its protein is CASSQGTVRSNQPQHF.

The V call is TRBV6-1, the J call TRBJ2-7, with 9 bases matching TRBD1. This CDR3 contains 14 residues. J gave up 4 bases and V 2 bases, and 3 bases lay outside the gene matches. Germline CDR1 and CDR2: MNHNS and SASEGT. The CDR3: CASSERQGVYEQYF. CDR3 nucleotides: TGTGCCAGCAGTGAACGACAGGGGGTATACGAGCAGTACTTC.

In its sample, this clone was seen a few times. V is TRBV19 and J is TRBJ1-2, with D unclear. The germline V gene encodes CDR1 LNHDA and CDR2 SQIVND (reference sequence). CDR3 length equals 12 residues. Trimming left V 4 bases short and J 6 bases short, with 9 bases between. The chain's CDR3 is CASSTTRNGYTF. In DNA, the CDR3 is TGTGCCAGTAGTACCACCAGGAATGGCTACACCTTC.

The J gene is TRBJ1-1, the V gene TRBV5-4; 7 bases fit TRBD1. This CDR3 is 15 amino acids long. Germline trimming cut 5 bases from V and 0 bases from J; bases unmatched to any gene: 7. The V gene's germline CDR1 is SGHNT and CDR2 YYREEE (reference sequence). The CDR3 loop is CASRPGTAMNTEAFF. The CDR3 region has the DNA TGTGCCAGCAGACCCGGGACAGCAATGAACACTGAAGCTTTCTTT.

The CDR3 bases are TGTGCCAGCAGCCCCGACAGGGGTCTATACAATGAGCAGTTCTTC. The encoded protein is CASSPDRGLYNEQFF. This chain joins TRBV9 and TRBJ2-1; 8 bases line up with TRBD1. Losses at the gene ends were 4 bases for V and 4 bases for J; bases not matched to a gene: 7. Germline V gene data show CDR1 as SGDLS and CDR2 as YYNGEE. The CDR3 extends over 15 amino acids.

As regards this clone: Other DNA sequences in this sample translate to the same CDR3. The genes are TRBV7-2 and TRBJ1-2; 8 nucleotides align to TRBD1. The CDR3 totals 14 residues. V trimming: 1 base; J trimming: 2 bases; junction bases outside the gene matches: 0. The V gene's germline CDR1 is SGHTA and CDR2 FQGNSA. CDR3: CASSLGQGNYGYTF. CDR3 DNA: TGTGCCAGCAGCTTAGGACAGGGGAACTATGGCTACACCTTC.

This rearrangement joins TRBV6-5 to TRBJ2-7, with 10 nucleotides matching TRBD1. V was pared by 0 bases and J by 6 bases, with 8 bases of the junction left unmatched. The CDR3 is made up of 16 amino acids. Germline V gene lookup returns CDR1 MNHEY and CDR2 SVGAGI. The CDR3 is CASSYSWTGGIGEQYF. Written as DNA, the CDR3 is TGTGCCAGCAGTTACTCTTGGACAGGGGGAATCGGCGAGCAGTACTTC.

In nucleotides, the CDR3 is TGTGCCAGCTCACCACGACAGGGCAGCTATAATTCACCCCTCCACTTT. Translated, it gives CASSPRQGSYNSPLHF. The chain joins TRBV18 to TRBJ1-6; 7 bases match TRBD1. The CDR3 runs 16 residues. From germline, CDR1 is KGHSH and CDR2 LQKENI. V lost 1 base to trimming and J lost 3 bases; unmatched junction nucleotides: 3.

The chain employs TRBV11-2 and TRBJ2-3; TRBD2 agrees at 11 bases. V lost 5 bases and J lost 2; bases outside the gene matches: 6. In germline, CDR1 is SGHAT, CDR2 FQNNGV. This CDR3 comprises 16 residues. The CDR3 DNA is TGTGCCAGCAGCCTACTAGCGGGGGCCTACACAGATACGCAGTATTTT. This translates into CASSLLAGAYTDTQYF.

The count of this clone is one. CDR3 sequence (DNA): TGCAGCGTTGATCCGACTAGCACAGATACGCAGTATTTT. Translating gives CSVDPTSTDTQYF. The chain joins TRBV29-1 to TRBJ2-3; D is unclear. This CDR3 has 13 residues. The V end was cut by 3 bases, the J end by 0 bases, with 7 bases between. The germline V gene has CDR1 SQVTM and CDR2 ANQGSEA.

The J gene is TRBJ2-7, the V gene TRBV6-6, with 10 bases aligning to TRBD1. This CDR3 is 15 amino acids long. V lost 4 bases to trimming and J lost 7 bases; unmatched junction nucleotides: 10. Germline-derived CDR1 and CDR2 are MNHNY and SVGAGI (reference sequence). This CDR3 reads CASSSRDRGVWEQYF. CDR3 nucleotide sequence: TGTGCCAGCAGTTCCCGGGACAGGGGTGTATGGGAGCAGTACTTC.

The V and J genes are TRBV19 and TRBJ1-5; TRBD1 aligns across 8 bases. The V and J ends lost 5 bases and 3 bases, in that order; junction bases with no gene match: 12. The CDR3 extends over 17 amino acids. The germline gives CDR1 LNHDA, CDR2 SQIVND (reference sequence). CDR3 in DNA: TGTGCCAGTAGTTCGATGAAAACAGGGGGTGCCAATCAGCCCCAGCATTTT. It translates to CASSSMKTGGANQPQHF.

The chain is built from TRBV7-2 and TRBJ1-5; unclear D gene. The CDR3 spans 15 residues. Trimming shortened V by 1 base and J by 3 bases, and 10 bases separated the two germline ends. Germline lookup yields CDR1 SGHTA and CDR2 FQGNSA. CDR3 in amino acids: CASSLVAGVNQPQHF. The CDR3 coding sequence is TGTGCCAGCAGCTTAGTAGCGGGAGTCAATCAGCCCCAGCATTTT.

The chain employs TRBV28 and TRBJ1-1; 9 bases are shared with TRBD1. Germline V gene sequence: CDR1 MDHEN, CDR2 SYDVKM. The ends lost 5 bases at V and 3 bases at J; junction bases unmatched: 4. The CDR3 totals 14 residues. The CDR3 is CASSTGGAHTEAFF. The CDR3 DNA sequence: TGTGCCAGCAGTACAGGGGGCGCCCACACTGAAGCTTTCTTT.

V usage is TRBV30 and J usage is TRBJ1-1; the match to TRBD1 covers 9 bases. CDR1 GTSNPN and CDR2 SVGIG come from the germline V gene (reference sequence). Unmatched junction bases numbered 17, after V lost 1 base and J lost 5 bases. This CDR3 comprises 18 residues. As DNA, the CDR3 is TGTGCCTGGAGTGGAATCAGCCTTACAGGGGGCTGGAGGACTGAAGCTTTCTTT. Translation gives CAWSGISLTGGWRTEAFF.

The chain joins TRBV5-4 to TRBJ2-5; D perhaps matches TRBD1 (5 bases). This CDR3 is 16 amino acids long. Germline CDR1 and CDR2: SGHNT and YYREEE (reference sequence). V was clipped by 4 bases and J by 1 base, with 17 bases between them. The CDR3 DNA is TGTGCCAGCAGCAAAGGAGCCCAGGGCACCCAAGAGACCCAGTACTTC. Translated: CASSKGAQGTQETQYF.

Written as DNA, the CDR3 is TGTGCCAGCAGGGCGGACAGCCACGAGCAGTACTTC. The encoded protein is CASRADSHEQYF. The V and J genes are TRBV6-5 and TRBJ2-7; D perhaps matches TRBD1 (6 bases). The V end was cut by 6 bases, the J end by 5 bases, with 11 bases between. The germline CDR1 and CDR2 sequences are MNHEY and SVGAGI. This CDR3 has 12 amino acids.

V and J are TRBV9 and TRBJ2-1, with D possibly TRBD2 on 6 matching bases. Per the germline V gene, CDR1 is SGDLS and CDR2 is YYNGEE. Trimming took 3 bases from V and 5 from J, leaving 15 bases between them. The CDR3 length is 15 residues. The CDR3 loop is CASSASGVQHNEQFF. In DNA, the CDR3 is TGTGCCAGCAGCGCCTCGGGGGTTCAGCACAATGAGCAGTTCTTC.

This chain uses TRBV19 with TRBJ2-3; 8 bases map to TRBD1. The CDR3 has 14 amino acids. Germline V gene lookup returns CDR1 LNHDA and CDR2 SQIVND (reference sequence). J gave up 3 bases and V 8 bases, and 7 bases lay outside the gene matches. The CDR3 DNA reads TGTGCCAGTGGAGACAGGGGTTGGACAGATACGCAGTATTTT. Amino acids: CASGDRGWTDTQYF.

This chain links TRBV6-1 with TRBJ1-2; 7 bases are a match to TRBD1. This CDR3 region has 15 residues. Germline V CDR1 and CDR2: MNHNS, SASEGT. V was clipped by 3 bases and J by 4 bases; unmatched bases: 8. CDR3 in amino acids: CASSEVPGQSYGYTF. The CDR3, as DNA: TGTGCCAGCAGTGAGGTCCCGGGACAGAGCTATGGCTACACCTTC.

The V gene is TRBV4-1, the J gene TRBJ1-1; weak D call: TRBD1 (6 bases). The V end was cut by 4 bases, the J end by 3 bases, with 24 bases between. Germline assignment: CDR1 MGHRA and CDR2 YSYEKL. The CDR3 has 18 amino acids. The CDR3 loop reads CASSRFIVQGLSDTEAFF. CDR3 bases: TGCGCCAGCAGCCGATTTATTGTACAGGGTTTATCGGACACTGAAGCTTTCTTT.

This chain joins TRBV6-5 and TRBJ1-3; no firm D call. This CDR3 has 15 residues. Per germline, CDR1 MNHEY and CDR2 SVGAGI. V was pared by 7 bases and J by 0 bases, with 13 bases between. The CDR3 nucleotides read TGTGCCAGCATTGACGGGTCCCGCTCTGGAAACACCATATATTTT. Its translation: CASIDGSRSGNTIYF.

CDR3 bases: TGCGCCTCGAACCCCCCGTTTGGGGGGGAGGAGAGCTCCTACAATGAGCAGTTCTTC. It specifies CASNPPFGGEESSYNEQFF. The chain employs TRBV5-1 and TRBJ2-1; 7 bases match TRBD2. Losses at the gene ends were 10 bases for V and 0 bases for J; bases not matched to a gene: 22. The CDR3 is 19 residues long. CDR1 is SGHRS, CDR2 YFSETQ, per germline.

The CDR3 nucleotides read TGTGCCAGCAGCTTGCAGGGAAGGGGTAGCAATCAGCCCCAGCATTTT. Translating gives CASSLQGRGSNQPQHF. The gene calls are TRBV5-5 and TRBJ1-5; TRBD1 is a possible D gene (5 bases). The CDR3 totals 16 residues. V lost 1 base, J lost 0 bases, and 11 bases lay in between. Germline CDR1 is SGHKS and CDR2 is YYEKEE (reference sequence).

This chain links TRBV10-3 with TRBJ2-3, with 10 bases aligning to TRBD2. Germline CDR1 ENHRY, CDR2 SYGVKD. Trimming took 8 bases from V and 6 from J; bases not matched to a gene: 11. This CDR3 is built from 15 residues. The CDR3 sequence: CAISSAGGHGDTQYF. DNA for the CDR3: TGTGCCATCTCTTCAGCGGGGGGGCATGGGGATACGCAGTATTTT.

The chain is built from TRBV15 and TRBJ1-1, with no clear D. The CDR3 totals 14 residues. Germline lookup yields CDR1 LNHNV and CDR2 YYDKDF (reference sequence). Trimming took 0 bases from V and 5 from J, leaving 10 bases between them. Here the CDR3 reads CATSRDATATEAFF. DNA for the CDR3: TGTGCCACCAGCAGAGATGCAACAGCAACTGAAGCTTTCTTT.

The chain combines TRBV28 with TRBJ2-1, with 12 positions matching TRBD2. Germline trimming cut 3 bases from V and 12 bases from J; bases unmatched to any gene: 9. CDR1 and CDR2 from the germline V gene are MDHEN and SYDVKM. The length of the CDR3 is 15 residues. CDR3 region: CASSLTTSGGFGQFF. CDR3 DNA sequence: TGTGCCAGCAGTTTGACGACTAGCGGGGGCTTCGGGCAGTTCTTC.

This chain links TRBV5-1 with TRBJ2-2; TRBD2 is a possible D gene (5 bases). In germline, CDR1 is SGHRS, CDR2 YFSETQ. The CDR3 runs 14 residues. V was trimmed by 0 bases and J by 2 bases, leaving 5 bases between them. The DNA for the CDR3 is TGCGCCAGCAGCTTGGGGACTAACACCGGGGAGCTGTTTTTT. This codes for CASSLGTNTGELFF.